This TCR beta chain was sequenced for a study of blood T cell repertoires in COVID-19. Study-level information: Acute and convalescent COVID-19 samples came from the United States, Italy and Spain. Nucleic acid was either cDNA or gDNA, and it came from T cells, B-cell-depleted T cells, or PBMCs.

Authors' analysis steps: Quantification of nucleated cells was approximated via reference gene primer amplification. Data came from immunoSEQ multiplex PCR; TCRdb stores just in-frame clones and leaves some out. Clone size and V and J calls were adopted from that table, with D and trimming inferred from the DNA. The data contain around 60,000 clones, about 80% of them seen just once; the ten biggest clones take up 20% to 25%. The length of the CDR3 is 15 residues. Trimming removed 1 base at V and 2 bases at J, with 9 bases between. Germline V gene sequence: CDR1 SGHVS, CDR2 FQNEAQ. V usage is TRBV7-8 and J usage is TRBJ2-1, with D possibly TRBD1 on 5 matching bases. Sequencing was done on a sample of peripheral blood. The source of this sequence is a man older than 75 with active or convalescent COVID-19. The CDR3 loop reads CASSLVSGPYNEQFF. Here the CDR3 DNA reads TGTGCCAGCAGCTTAGTATCAGGGCCCTACAATGAGCAGTTCTTC. The full variable domain, rest sourced from reference TRBV7-8 and TRBJ2-1, is GAGVSQSPRYKVAKRGQDVALRCDPISGHVSLFWYQQALGQGPEFLTYFQNEAQLDKSGLPSDRFFAERPEGSVSTLKIQRTQQEDSAVYLCASSLVSGPYNEQFFGPGTRLTVL.